This T cell receptor (beta chain) was recovered during a study of T cell clonality in common variable immunodeficiency. Study-level findings and limits: CVID subjects showed higher TCRbeta clonality than healthy controls. Fewer TCRbeta clones were shared among CVID subjects than controls.

Remarks on this clone: Its antigen is undetermined. The CDR3 end falls 3 residues outside the read, so it is completed with the germline J gene.

Sequencing input was equivalent genomic DNA from CVID and controls. Clones were sequenced by immunoSEQ multiplex PCR, and TCRdb holds only the in-frame ones, with some missing. The table lists 25,000 to 40,000 clones, no singletons, with 3.5% to 4% in the top ten. Germline-derived CDR1 and CDR2 are SGHVS and FNYEAQ. This CDR3 has 14 amino acids. Caucasian heritage predominated among both patients and controls. The clonotype comes from a person between 18 and 69 years old in good health. The chain recombines TRBV7-6 with TRBJ1-2; no definite D call. The sequencing sample was made of peripheral blood mononuclear cells. CDR3 protein: CASSRTSAYNDYTF. The CDR3 DNA, read in part, is TGTGCCAGCAGTAGGACTAGCGCCTACAATGAC.